What follows are 6 T cell receptor beta chains derived from one specimen sequenced in a study of T cells in Graves' hyperthyroidism and ophthalmopathy. Amplification of TCR beta CDR3 regions was performed using RNA transcripts as template. First-round RT-PCR targeting the TCR CDR3 was performed with the HTBI primer set. TCRdb redid the calling of the multiplex PCR reads with MiXCR, one entry per CDR3 protein. This table holds some 560,000 distinct CDR3 sequences, 15% to 18% found once. Sequenced input: blood. The receptors were gathered from a young woman with Graves' hyperthyroidism.

This clonotype has ten or more counts. CDR3 loop: CASSLGRTGTDTQYF. The DNA of the CDR3 is TGTGCCAGCAGCCTCGGGAGGACGGGCACAGATACGCAGTATTTT. This chain uses TRBV7-3 with TRBJ2-3, with TRBD2 matching 7 bases. The V gene's germline CDR1 is SGHTA and CDR2 FQGTGA. The CDR3 consists of 15 residues. V trimming: 5 bases; J trimming: 1 base; junction bases outside the gene matches: 6.

About this clonotype: A junction boundary mismatches the germline segment, possibly from a read error. The V gene is TRBV29-1, the J gene TRBJ2-2; no clear D. The CDR3 has 13 amino acids. From germline, CDR1 is SQVTM and CDR2 ANQGSEA. The CDR3: CSAESTNTGELFF. CDR3 sequence (DNA): TGCAGCGCTGAATCTACGAACACCGGGGAGCTGTTTTTT.

The table lists this clonotype with many counts. The genes are TRBV3-1 and TRBJ1-2; 9 positions match TRBD1. This CDR3 comprises 13 residues. The V and J ends lost 0 bases and 8 bases, in that order; junction bases with no gene match: 1. The germline gives CDR1 LGHDT, CDR2 YNNKEL (reference sequence). The CDR3 here is CASSQETGGGYTF. The CDR3 DNA is TGTGCCAGCAGCCAAGAGACAGGGGGAGGCTACACCTTC.

This clonotype was counted only a few times. The rearrangement joins TRBV6-2 or TRBV6-3 to TRBJ2-1, with 7 bases aligning to TRBD2. This CDR3 has 18 amino acids. Germline V gives CDR1 MNHEY, CDR2 SVGEGT. V shed 2 bases, J shed 0 bases, and the junction held 10 bases outside the gene matches. CDR3 bases: TGTGCCAGCAGTTACCTTACGTCTAGCGGCGGCTCCTACAATGAGCAGTTCTTC. Translated, it gives CASSYLTSSGGSYNEQFF.

V is TRBV6-5 and J is TRBJ1-2, with 7 nucleotides matching TRBD1. This CDR3 spans 15 amino acids. The germline V gene encodes CDR1 MNHEY and CDR2 SVGAGI. Losses at the gene ends were 6 bases for V and 3 bases for J; bases not matched to a gene: 10. The CDR3 spells CASRYYRGSDYGYTF. The CDR3, as DNA: TGTGCCAGCAGGTATTACAGGGGATCGGACTATGGCTACACCTTC.

The genes are TRBV6-5 and TRBJ1-2, with 9 positions matching TRBD1. The germline V gene encodes CDR1 MNHEY and CDR2 SVGAGI. V lost 0 bases, J lost 4 bases, and 6 bases stayed unmatched. The CDR3 length is 16 residues. CDR3 in DNA: TGTGCCAGCAGTTACTCGCCGGGACAGGGTCCCTATGGCTACACCTTC. Encoded protein: CASSYSPGQGPYGYTF.